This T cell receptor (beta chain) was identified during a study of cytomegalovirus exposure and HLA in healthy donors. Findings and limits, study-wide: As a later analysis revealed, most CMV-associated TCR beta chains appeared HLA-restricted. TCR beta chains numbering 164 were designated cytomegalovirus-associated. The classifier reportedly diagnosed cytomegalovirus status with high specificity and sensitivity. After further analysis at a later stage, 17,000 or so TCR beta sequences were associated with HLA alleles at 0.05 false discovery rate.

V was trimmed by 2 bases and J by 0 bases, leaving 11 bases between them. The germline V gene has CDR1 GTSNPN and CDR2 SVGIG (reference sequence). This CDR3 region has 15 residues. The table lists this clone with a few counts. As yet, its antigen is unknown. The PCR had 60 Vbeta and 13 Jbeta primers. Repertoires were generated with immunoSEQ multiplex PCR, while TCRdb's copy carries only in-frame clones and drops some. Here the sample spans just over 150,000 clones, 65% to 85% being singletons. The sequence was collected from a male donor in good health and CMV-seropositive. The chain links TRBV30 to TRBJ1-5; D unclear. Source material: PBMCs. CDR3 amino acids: CAWSPGGYSNQPQHF. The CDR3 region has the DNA TGTGCCTGGAGTCCCGGAGGGTATAGCAATCAGCCCCAGCATTTT.